The clone carrying this T cell receptor (beta chain) has only a few counts. The V gene end was trimmed by 4 bases and the J gene end by 6 bases; junction bases not matched to a gene: 9. The V gene's germline CDR1 is KGHSH and CDR2 LQKENI. The CDR3 has 16 residues. Study processing details: Reference gene primer amplification in the assay estimated nucleated cell counts. The data were produced by immunoSEQ multiplex PCR, yet TCRdb's version contains in-frame clones alone and is incomplete. For V, J and clone size, that table is used; D and trimming come from the DNA. Counted here are around 94,000 clones, 78% occurring once; the ten biggest clones make up 9.8%. The data originate from a study of blood T cell repertoires in COVID-19. Study as a whole: Researchers got acute and convalescent COVID-19 samples from the United States, Italy and Spain. Nucleic acid was either cDNA or gDNA, and it came from T cells, B-cell-depleted T cells, or PBMCs.

Sequencing was done on a sample of peripheral blood. The chain carries TRBV18 and TRBJ1-6; 7 bases align to TRBD1. The TCR was taken from a man aged 55-75 years with active or convalescent COVID-19. The chain's CDR3 is CASSLRQGGPNSPLHF. The CDR3 DNA reads TGTGCCAGCTCACTTCGACAGGGAGGTCCTAATTCACCCCTCCACTTT. Full variable domain (outside the CDR3, taken from reference TRBV18 and TRBJ1-6): NAGVMQNPRHLVRRRGQEARLRCSPMKGHSHVYWYRQLPEEGLKFMVYLQKENIIDESGMPKERFSAEFPKEGPSILRIQQVVRGDSAAYFCASSLRQGGPNSPLHFGNGTRLTVT.